A selection of T cell receptor beta chains follows, all from one sample in a study of PD-1 blockade in classical Hodgkin lymphoma. Sequenced by immunoSEQ multiplex PCR; TCRdb stores in-frame clones only, minus some. The table records tens of thousands of clones, nearly 95% of them present only once. The sequencing input was peripheral blood mononuclear cells (PBMCs). Source of these receptors: a human donor with classical Hodgkin lymphoma. The CDR3 runs from the conserved cysteine through the conserved F or W. D genes are given only for firm matches. Clone size is not always given. Where it is, it says once, few, many or a class for expanded clones.

clone size,D gene,V gene,CDR3 length,J gene,CDR3 DNA,CDR3 protein
.,.,TRBV6-5,11,TRBJ2-1,TGTGCCAGCAGTAACGGACGGGTAGAGTTCTTC,CASSNGRVEFF
.,.,TRBV7-8,16,TRBJ1-1,TGTGCCAGCAGCCTCGGGGGGGGCCTCGGGGACACTGAAGCTTTCTTT,CASSLGGGLGDTEAFF
.,.,TRBV19,13,TRBJ1-1,TGTGCCAACCCAGGGTTCCGAGGGACTGAAGCTTTCTTT,CANPGFRGTEAFF
.,.,TRBV18,12,TRBJ1-4,TGTGCCAGCTCCCCCTCGACTGAAAAACTGTTTTTT,CASSPSTEKLFF
.,.,TRBV10-3,13,TRBJ1-1,TGTGCCATCAGGCCTCAAAGGAACACTGAAGCTTTCTTT,CAIRPQRNTEAFF
.,.,TRBV5-5,16,TRBJ2-1,TGTGCCAGCAGCCCCTGGGGAGAGAGCTCCTACAATGAGCAGTTCTTC,CASSPWGESSYNEQFF
.,.,TRBV6-5,14,TRBJ2-7,TGTGCCAGCAGTAGGGGGGATCAGTCATACGAGCAGTACTTC,CASSRGDQSYEQYF
.,.,TRBV7-9,13,TRBJ2-1,TGTGCCAGCAGCCCCACCGGTGGCAGTCGGCAGTTCTTC,CASSPTGGSRQFF
.,.,TRBV5-1,15,TRBJ1-3,TGCGCCAGCAGCTTGGAGGTGAGCTCTGGAAACACCATATATTTT,CASSLEVSSGNTIYF
.,.,TRBV4-3,15,TRBJ1-2,TGCGCCAGCAGCCAAGATCGAGGAGGTTTCTATGGCTACACCTTC,CASSQDRGGFYGYTF
.,.,TRBV4-2,17,TRBJ2-2,TGTGCCAGCAGCCAAGACCCGGGGGGCTCGAACACCGGGGAGCTGTTTTTT,CASSQDPGGSNTGELFF
.,.,TRBV6-6,16,TRBJ1-3,TGTGCCAGCAGTTACTTTGGAAGGCTCTCTGGAAACACCATATATTTT,CASSYFGRLSGNTIYF
few,.,TRBV6-5,15,TRBJ2-1,TGTGCCAGCAGTTACTTGGGTGGGTCCGGCAATGAGCAGTTCTTC,CASSYLGGSGNEQFF
once,.,TRBV5-6,13,TRBJ2-7,TGTGCCAGCAGTACGACGAACAGCTACGAGCAGTACTTC,CASSTTNSYEQYF
.,.,TRBV5-1,16,TRBJ2-2,TGCGCCAGCAGCCCGCGAAAGGGGGTAAACACCGGGGAGCTGTTTTTT,CASSPRKGVNTGELFF
.,.,TRBV7-9,13,TRBJ2-5,TGTGCCAGCAGCTTAGCCAGGGCAGAGACCCAGTACTTC,CASSLARAETQYF
.,.,TRBV6-1,15,TRBJ2-1,TGTGCCAGCAGTGAAGAGCTACTCACCTACAATGAGCAGTTCTTC,CASSEELLTYNEQFF
.,TRBD2,TRBV2,18,TRBJ2-1,TGTGCCAGCGCGGGACTAGCGGGGGCCTCTTGGCTCTACAATGAGCAGTTCTTC,CASAGLAGASWLYNEQFF
.,.,TRBV6-4,13,TRBJ2-2,TGTGCCAGCAGTGACACGAACACCGGGGAGCTGTTTTTT,CASSDTNTGELFF
.,TRBD1,TRBV4-2,16,TRBJ1-1,TGTGCCAGCAGCTTGGGACAGGGGGGTAGGAACACTGAAGCTTTCTTT,CASSLGQGGRNTEAFF
.,.,TRBV5-4,18,TRBJ2-3,TGTGCCAGCAGCCCAGGGGTATCATTCCTAGCGGCCACAGATACGCAGTATTTT,CASSPGVSFLAATDTQYF
.,.,TRBV7-8,13,TRBJ2-7,TGTGCCAGCAGCTTATCGCAGGGATACGAGCAGTACTTC,CASSLSQGYEQYF
.,.,TRBV27,13,TRBJ1-2,TGTGCCAGCAGTTCGACAGCTGGCTATGGCTACACCTTC,CASSSTAGYGYTF
.,.,TRBV6-6,15,TRBJ2-1,TGTGCCAGCAGTTACGTGGGTGGGGGATTGGGTGAGCAGTTCTTC,CASSYVGGGLGEQFF
.,.,TRBV30,11,TRBJ1-1,TGTGCCTGGGGACGCTCACCTGAAGCTTTCTTT,CAWGRSPEAFF
.,TRBD2,TRBV11-2,17,TRBJ2-1,TGTGCCAGCAGCTCTGGACTAGCGGGATTACGGTGGGATGAGCAGTTCTTC,CASSSGLAGLRWDEQFF
.,.,TRBV11-3,14,TRBJ2-7,TGTGCCAGCAGCTTAAGGGGGGACAGCTACGAGCAGTACTTC,CASSLRGDSYEQYF
.,.,TRBV2,14,TRBJ2-7,TGTGCCAGCAGTTCCCCAGGGACCTCCTACGAGCAGTACTTC,CASSSPGTSYEQYF
.,.,TRBV7-8,15,TRBJ1-2,TGTGCCAGCAGCTTAACGGACTTTAGTGACTATGGCTACACCTTC,CASSLTDFSDYGYTF
.,.,TRBV6-1,15,TRBJ1-2,TGTGCCAGCAGTTCCCAGGGGTTTTCTAACTATGGCTACACCTTC,CASSSQGFSNYGYTF
.,.,TRBV9,16,TRBJ2-7,TGTGCCAGCGGACAGGGAATGACTAGCGGCACCTACGAGCAGTACTTC,CASGQGMTSGTYEQYF
.,TRBD2,TRBV27,15,TRBJ2-2,TGTGCCAGCAGTTTGGGACTAGGGGACACCGGGGAGCTGTTTTTT,CASSLGLGDTGELFF
.,.,TRBV14,15,TRBJ2-1,TGTGCCAGCAGCCAGGACCTGTCTCTTTACAATGAGCAGTTCTTC,CASSQDLSLYNEQFF
.,.,TRBV19,15,TRBJ1-3,TGTGCCAGTACCCGGACCGACGGCTGGGGAAACACCATATATTTT,CASTRTDGWGNTIYF
.,.,TRBV10-2,11,TRBJ2-3,TGCGCCAGCAGTGCGACAGATACGCAGTATTTT,CASSATDTQYF
.,.,TRBV5-1,12,TRBJ2-7,TGCGCCAGCAGGGGTGTGGGGATCGAGCAGTACTTC,CASRGVGIEQYF
.,TRBD1,TRBV2,17,TRBJ1-5,TGTGCCAGCAGACCCGAACAGGGGGCTATAAGCAATCAGCCCCAGCATTTT,CASRPEQGAISNQPQHF
.,.,TRBV7-9,18,TRBJ2-1,TGTGCCAGCAGCTTAGCGCTAGGGGCGGTAAGCTCCTACAATGAGCAGTTCTTC,CASSLALGAVSSYNEQFF
.,.,TRBV6-6,16,TRBJ1-1,TGTGCCAGCAGTTACTCGAGTTTACCGGGGGCTGCGGAAGCTTTCTTT,CASSYSSLPGAAEAFF
.,.,TRBV4-3,15,TRBJ2-7,TGCGCCAGCAGCCAAGCCCAGGGGGAGGGCTACGAGCAGTACTTC,CASSQAQGEGYEQYF
.,.,TRBV28,15,TRBJ2-2,TGTGCCAGCAGTTTATACAGGACTAACACCGGGGAGCTGTTTTTT,CASSLYRTNTGELFF